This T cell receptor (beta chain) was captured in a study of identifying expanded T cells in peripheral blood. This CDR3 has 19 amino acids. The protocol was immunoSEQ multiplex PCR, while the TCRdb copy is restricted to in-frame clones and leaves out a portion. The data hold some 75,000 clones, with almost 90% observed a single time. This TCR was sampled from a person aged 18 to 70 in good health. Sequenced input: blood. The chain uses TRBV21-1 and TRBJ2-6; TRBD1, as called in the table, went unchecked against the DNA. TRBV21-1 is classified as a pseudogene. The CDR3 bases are TGTGCCAGCAGGGTCGGTAAGGACAGGGGTACTTCTGGGGCCAACGTCCTGACTTTC. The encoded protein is CASRVGKDRGTSGANVLTF.